The 21 T cell receptor beta chains listed next were all sequenced from one sample in a study of cytomegalovirus exposure and HLA in healthy donors. PCR used 60 Vbeta primers and 13 Jbeta primers. Assay: immunoSEQ multiplex PCR; the TCRdb copy retains only in-frame clones and omits some. The sample has about 200,000 clones, around three quarters seen once. Sequenced sample: PBMCs. These receptors were collected from a woman aged 30 to 39 in good health and CMV-seropositive.

The V gene is TRBV19, the J gene TRBJ2-1; the D gene is possibly TRBD2 (6 bases). The CDR3 runs 15 residues. The germline V gene encodes CDR1 LNHDA and CDR2 SQIVND (reference sequence). V gave up 7 bases and J gave up 5 bases, with 18 bases separating them. The CDR3 is CASNYETSGHNEQFF. For the CDR3, the DNA is TGTGCCAGTAATTACGAGACTAGTGGCCACAATGAGCAGTTCTTC.

This sequence joins TRBV14 and TRBJ2-2; 7 nucleotides line up with TRBD1. Germline lookup yields CDR1 SGHDN and CDR2 FVKESK. Losses at the gene ends were 1 base for V and 7 bases for J; bases not matched to a gene: 9. The CDR3 extends over 16 amino acids. CDR3: CASSQGVTGLNGELFF. The CDR3 DNA reads TGTGCCAGCAGCCAAGGGGTGACAGGGTTGAACGGGGAGCTGTTTTTT.

V and J are TRBV2 and TRBJ2-5; D not resolved. The germline V and J ends were trimmed by 6 bases and 3 bases, with 5 bases remaining between them. Looked up from germline, CDR1 is SNHLY and CDR2 is FYNNEI. The CDR3 length is 11 residues. For the CDR3, the DNA is TGTGCCAGCAGAACAGAAGAGACCCAGTACTTC. Encoded protein: CASRTEETQYF. Full variable domain (rest looked up from reference TRBV2 and TRBJ2-5): EPEVTQTPSHQVTQMGQEVILRCVPISNHLYFYWYRQILGQKVEFLVSFYNNEISEKSEIFDDQFSVERPDGSNFTLKIRSTKLEDSAMYFCASRTEETQYFGPGTRLLVL.

A word on this clone: One end of the junction does not line up with germline, which may come from a read error. The gene calls are TRBV7-9 and TRBJ1-1; TRBD1 might be the D (5 bases). This CDR3 has 18 amino acids. Per germline, CDR1 SEHNR and CDR2 FQNEAQ (reference sequence). The CDR3 region is CSSSLAREETKMNTEAFF. In DNA, the CDR3 is TGTTCCAGCAGCTTAGCCAGGGAGGAAACGAAAATGAACACTGAAGCTTTCTTT. Looking up the rest from reference TRBV7-9 and TRBJ1-1 gives the full variable domain: DTGVSQNPRHKITKRGQNVTFRCDPISEHNRLYWYRQTLGQGPEFLTYFQNEAQLEKSRLLSDRFSAERPKGSFSTLEIQRTEQGDSAMYLCSSSLAREETKMNTEAFFGQGTRLTVV.

The CDR3 is CASSRDSVLEQYF. Here the CDR3 DNA reads TGCGCCAGCAGCCGGGACAGCGTCCTTGAGCAGTACTTC. J is TRBJ2-7 and V is TRBV10-1, with 7 positions matching TRBD1. Germline CDR1 reads WNHNN; CDR2 reads SYGVQD (reference sequence). The CDR3 extends over 13 amino acids. V shed 6 bases, J shed 7 bases, and the junction held 9 bases outside the gene matches.

This clone was found once. This chain uses TRBV29-1 with TRBJ1-2; 10 nucleotides match TRBD1. V dropped 6 bases and J dropped 8; count of bases not matched to a gene: 9. The CDR3 spans 13 residues. Per germline, CDR1 SQVTM and CDR2 ANQGSEA. The CDR3 reads CSVERQGAQGYTF. In DNA form, the CDR3 reads TGCAGCGTGGAACGACAGGGGGCGCAAGGCTACACCTTC.

This clone has a handful of counts. The chain is built from TRBV2 and TRBJ1-6; TRBD1 agrees at 9 bases. V lost 5 bases, J lost 6 bases, and 2 bases stayed unmatched. The CDR3 is made up of 14 amino acids. CDR1 is SNHLY, CDR2 FYNNEI, per germline. CDR3 amino acids: CASSRTGANSPLHF. DNA of the CDR3: TGTGCCAGCAGTCGGACAGGGGCTAATTCACCCCTCCACTTT.

The chain recombines TRBV5-4 with TRBJ1-2; 7 bases line up with TRBD1. This CDR3 spans 15 amino acids. Germline V gene sequence: CDR1 SGHNT, CDR2 YYREEE (reference sequence). The V and J ends lost 0 bases and 7 bases, in that order; junction bases with no gene match: 9. The CDR3 DNA reads TGTGCCAGCAGCTTGGGAGATCGGACAGGTTCTGGCTACACCTTC. Its translation: CASSLGDRTGSGYTF.

On this clone: Other nucleotide sequences from this sample produce the same CDR3. J is TRBJ2-2 and V is TRBV5-1; D possibly corresponds to TRBD2 (6 bases). Per the germline V gene, CDR1 is SGHRS and CDR2 is YFSETQ. The CDR3 sequence is 15 residues long. Trimming stripped 0 bases from V and 2 bases from J, with 8 bases between. The CDR3 nucleotides are TGCGCCAGCAGCTTGGGGAGGGCCAACACCGGGGAGCTGTTTTTT. This codes for CASSLGRANTGELFF.

This clone was picked up a small number of times. V and J are TRBV5-6 and TRBJ2-7; D might be TRBD2 (5 bases). The CDR3 length is 11 residues. Germline-derived CDR1 and CDR2 are SGHDT and YYEEEE. The V and J ends lost 4 bases and 7 bases respectively, with 9 bases between them. CDR3 in DNA: TGTGCCAGCAGCCGGGGTCAGGAGCAGTACTTC. Residues: CASSRGQEQYF.

The chain is built from TRBV19 and TRBJ1-2; unclear D gene. The germline V gene encodes CDR1 LNHDA and CDR2 SQIVND (reference sequence). The CDR3 totals 14 residues. The V and J ends lost 11 bases and 5 bases respectively, with 21 bases between them. The CDR3 spells CASSTPRIPYGYTF. CDR3 sequence (DNA): TGTGCCTCTAGCACCCCCCGAATTCCTTATGGCTACACCTTC.

This clone was picked up one time. This rearrangement joins TRBV4-3 to TRBJ2-1; TRBD1 agrees at 9 bases. The CDR3 extends over 18 amino acids. The trim removed 0 bases at V and 9 bases at J, leaving 15 bases unmatched. Germline-derived CDR1 and CDR2 are LGHNA and YSLEER. The CDR3 protein is CASSQEDRGWGTTIEQFF. As DNA, the CDR3 is TGCGCCAGCAGCCAAGAGGACAGGGGATGGGGGACGACAATTGAGCAGTTCTTC.

The chain uses TRBV5-6 and TRBJ2-7; TRBD2 agrees at 7 bases. CDR1 is SGHDT and CDR2 is YYEEEE in the germline V gene. This CDR3 comprises 15 residues. V lost 5 bases, J lost 0 bases, and 8 bases stayed unmatched. CDR3 sequence (DNA): TGTGCCAGCAGTCCTAGCGGCCGCCTCTCCTACGAGCAGTACTTC. Residues: CASSPSGRLSYEQYF.

CDR3 protein: CASSLPTGVGANVLTF. CDR3 in DNA: TGTGCCAGCAGCTTACCCACAGGGGTCGGGGCCAACGTCCTGACTTTC. The rearrangement links TRBV7-9 to TRBJ2-6; 7 nucleotides line up with TRBD1. The CDR3 spans 16 residues. The V gene's germline CDR1 is SEHNR and CDR2 FQNEAQ (reference sequence). With V trimmed by 2 bases and J by 4 bases, 5 bases remained unmatched.

The V gene is TRBV7-9, the J gene TRBJ1-2; possibly TRBD1 for D (5 bases). The CDR3 covers 13 residues. Germline CDR1 SEHNR, CDR2 FQNEAQ (reference sequence). The germline V and J ends were trimmed by 5 bases and 6 bases, with 13 bases remaining between them. In DNA form, the CDR3 reads TGTGCCAGCAGCCGGCACCAGGGTCATGGCTACACCTTC. Its protein is CASSRHQGHGYTF.

The chain combines TRBV10-3 with TRBJ1-1, with D uncertain. CDR3 length equals 13 residues. V lost 4 bases, J lost 2 bases, and 8 bases lay in between. Per germline, CDR1 ENHRY and CDR2 SYGVKD. CDR3 DNA sequence: TGTGCCATCAGTGTTGGAGAAAACACTGAAGCTTTCTTT. This sequence encodes CAISVGENTEAFF.

V and J are TRBV4-2 and TRBJ1-5; 8 bases map to TRBD1. V shed 5 bases and J 4 bases; nucleotides not matched to a gene: 10. The CDR3 runs 16 residues. The V gene's germline CDR1 is LGHNA and CDR2 YNFKEQ. As DNA, the CDR3 is TGTGCCAGCAGCACCCAACAGGGGGATCGGAATCAGCCCCAGCATTTT. Encoded protein: CASSTQQGDRNQPQHF.

The V call is TRBV19, the J call TRBJ2-1, with D hard to call. In germline, CDR1 is LNHDA, CDR2 SQIVND (reference sequence). The CDR3 is 16 amino acids. Trimming took off 3 bases at V and 6 bases at J, with 18 bases between the two ends. The CDR3 is CASSIPRSAIANEQFF. As DNA, the CDR3 is TGTGCCAGTAGTATCCCTAGAAGCGCCATAGCCAATGAGCAGTTCTTC.

The chain employs TRBV2 and TRBJ2-7; D possibly corresponds to TRBD1 (6 bases). V gave up 6 bases and J gave up 3 bases, with 18 bases separating them. Germline loops: CDR1 SNHLY, CDR2 FYNNEI. The CDR3 is made up of 15 amino acids. The CDR3 DNA is TGTGCCAGCAGCCTCAGGGGTCGAATCTACTACGAGCAGTACTTC. It translates to CASSLRGRIYYEQYF.

The chain couples TRBV5-6 to TRBJ2-7, with 7 bases identical to TRBD1. Per the germline V gene, CDR1 is SGHDT and CDR2 is YYEEEE. J gave up 6 bases and V 0 bases, and 9 bases lay outside the gene matches. The length of the CDR3 is 15 residues. CDR3 sequence reads: CASSLEGTAPLEQYF. The CDR3 bases are TGTGCCAGCAGCTTGGAAGGGACAGCCCCCCTCGAGCAGTACTTC.

To note about this clone: At one of its ends the junction is not consistent with the germline gene, which may arise from a read error. Other nucleotide sequences from this sample produce the same CDR3. The genes are TRBV9 and TRBJ1-6; D may be TRBD1 (6 bases). This CDR3 comprises 14 residues. CDR1 is SGDLS, CDR2 YYNGEE, per germline. This CDR3 is CASSVAQQGSPLHF. The DNA of the CDR3 is TGTGCCAGTAGCGTAGCTCAGCAGGGGTCACCCCTCCACTTT. The variable domain in full, with the rest retrieved from reference TRBV9 and TRBJ1-6, is DSGVTQTPKHLITATGQRVTLRCSPRSGDLSVYWYQQSLDQGLQFLIQYYNGEERAKGNILERFSAQQFPDLHSELNLSSLELGDSALYFCASSVAQQGSPLHFGNGTRLTVT.